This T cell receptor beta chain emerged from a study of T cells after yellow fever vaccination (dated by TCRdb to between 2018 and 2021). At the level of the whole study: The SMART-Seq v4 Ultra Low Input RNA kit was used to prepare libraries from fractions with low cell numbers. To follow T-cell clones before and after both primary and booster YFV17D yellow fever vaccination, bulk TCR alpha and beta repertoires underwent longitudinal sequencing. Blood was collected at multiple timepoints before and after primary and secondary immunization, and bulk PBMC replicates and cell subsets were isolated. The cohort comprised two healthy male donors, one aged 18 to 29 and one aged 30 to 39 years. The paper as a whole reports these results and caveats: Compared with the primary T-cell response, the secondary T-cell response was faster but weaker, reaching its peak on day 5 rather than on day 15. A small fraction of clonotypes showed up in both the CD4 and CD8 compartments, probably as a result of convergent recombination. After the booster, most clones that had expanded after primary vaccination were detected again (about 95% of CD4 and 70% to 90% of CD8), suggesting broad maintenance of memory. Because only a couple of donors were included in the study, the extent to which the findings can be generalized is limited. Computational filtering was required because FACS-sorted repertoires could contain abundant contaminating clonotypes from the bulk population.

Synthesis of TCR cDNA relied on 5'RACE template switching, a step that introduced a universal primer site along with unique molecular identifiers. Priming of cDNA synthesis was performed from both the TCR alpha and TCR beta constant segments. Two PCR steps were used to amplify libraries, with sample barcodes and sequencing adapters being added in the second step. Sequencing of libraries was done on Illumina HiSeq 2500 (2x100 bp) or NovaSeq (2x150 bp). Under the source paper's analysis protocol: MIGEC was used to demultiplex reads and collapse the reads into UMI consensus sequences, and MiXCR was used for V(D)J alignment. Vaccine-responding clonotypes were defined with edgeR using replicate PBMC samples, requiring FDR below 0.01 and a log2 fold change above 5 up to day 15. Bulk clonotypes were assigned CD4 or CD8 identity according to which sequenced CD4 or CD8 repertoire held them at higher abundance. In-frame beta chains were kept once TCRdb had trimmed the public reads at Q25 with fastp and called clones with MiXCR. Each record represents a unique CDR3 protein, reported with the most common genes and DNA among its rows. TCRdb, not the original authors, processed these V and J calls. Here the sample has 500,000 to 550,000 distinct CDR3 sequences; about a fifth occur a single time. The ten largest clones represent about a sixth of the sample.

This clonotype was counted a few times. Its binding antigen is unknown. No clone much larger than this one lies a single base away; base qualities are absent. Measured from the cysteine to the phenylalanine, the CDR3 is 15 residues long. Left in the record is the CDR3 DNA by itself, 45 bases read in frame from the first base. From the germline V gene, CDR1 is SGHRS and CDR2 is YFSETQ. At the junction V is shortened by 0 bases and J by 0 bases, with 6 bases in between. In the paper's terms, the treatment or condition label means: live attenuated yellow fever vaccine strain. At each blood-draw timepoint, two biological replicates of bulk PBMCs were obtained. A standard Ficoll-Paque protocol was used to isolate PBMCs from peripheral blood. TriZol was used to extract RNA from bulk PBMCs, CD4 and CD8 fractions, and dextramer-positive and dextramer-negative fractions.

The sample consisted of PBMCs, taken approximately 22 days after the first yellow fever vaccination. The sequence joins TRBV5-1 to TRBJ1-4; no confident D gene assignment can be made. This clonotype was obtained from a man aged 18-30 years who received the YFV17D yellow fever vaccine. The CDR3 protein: CASSLERTTNEKLFF. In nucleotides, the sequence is TGCGCCAGCAGCTTGGAGAGAACAACTAATGAAAAACTGTTTTTT.